The T cell receptor (beta chain) described here comes from a study of T cell responses to AZD1222 COVID-19 vaccine. On the study more broadly: It was second doses at about 4 or about 12 weeks that were pooled. Broader study findings: Sampled repertoires all dated from after the peak T cell response. Females made up more of the donors, who were largely white British, and clonal diversity may have come out too low. Nearly half of spike-specific TCRs reportedly target variant regions that are unmutated in the B.1.351 and B.1.1.7 variants.

The J segment lost 1 base and the V segment lost 1 base, leaving 3 bases of the junction unmatched. Germline CDR1 is SGHRS and CDR2 is YFSETQ. The CDR3 runs to 15 residues. Assay: immunoSEQ multiplex PCR; the TCRdb copy retains only in-frame clones and omits some. The profile shows roughly 160,000 clones, roughly 92% of them singletons. This clone was recorded once. The antigen is undetermined. The TCR originated in an adult in good health. The sample here was peripheral blood, taken on day 0 of AZD1222 vaccination. The chain uses TRBV5-1 and TRBJ1-1; TRBD1 agrees at 8 bases. In DNA, the CDR3 is TGCGCCAGCAGCTTGAGGACAGGGACGAACACTGAAGCTTTCTTT. Amino acid sequence: CASSLRTGTNTEAFF.